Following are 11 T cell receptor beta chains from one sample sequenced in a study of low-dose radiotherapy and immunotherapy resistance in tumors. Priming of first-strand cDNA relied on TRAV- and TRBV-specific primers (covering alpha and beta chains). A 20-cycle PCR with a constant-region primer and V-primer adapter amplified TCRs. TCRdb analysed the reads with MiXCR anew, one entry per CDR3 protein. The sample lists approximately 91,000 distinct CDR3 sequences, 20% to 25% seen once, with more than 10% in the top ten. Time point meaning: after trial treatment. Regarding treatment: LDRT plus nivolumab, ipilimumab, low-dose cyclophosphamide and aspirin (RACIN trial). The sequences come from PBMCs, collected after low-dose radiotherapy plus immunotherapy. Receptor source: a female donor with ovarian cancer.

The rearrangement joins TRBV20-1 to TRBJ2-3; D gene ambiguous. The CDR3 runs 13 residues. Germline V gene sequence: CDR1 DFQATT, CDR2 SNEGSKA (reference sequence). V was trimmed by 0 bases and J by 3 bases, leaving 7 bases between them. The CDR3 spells CSARDMGTDTQYF. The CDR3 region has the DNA TGCAGTGCTAGAGATATGGGAACAGATACGCAGTATTTT.

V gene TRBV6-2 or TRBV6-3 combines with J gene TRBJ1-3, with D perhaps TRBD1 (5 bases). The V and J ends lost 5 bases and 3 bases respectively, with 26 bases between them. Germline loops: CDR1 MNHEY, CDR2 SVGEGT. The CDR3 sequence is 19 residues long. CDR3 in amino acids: CASSAEKGALRTRGNTIYF. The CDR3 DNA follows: TGTGCCAGCAGTGCGGAAAAGGGAGCGCTTCGGACACGTGGAAACACCATATATTTT.

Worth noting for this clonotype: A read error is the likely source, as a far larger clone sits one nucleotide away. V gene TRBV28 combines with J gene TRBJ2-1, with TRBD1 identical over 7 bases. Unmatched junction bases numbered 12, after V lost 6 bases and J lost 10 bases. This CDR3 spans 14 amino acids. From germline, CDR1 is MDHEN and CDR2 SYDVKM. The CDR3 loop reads CASSLGTADYEQFF. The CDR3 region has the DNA TGTGCCAGCAGCCTCGGGACAGCTGACTACGAGCAGTTCTTC.

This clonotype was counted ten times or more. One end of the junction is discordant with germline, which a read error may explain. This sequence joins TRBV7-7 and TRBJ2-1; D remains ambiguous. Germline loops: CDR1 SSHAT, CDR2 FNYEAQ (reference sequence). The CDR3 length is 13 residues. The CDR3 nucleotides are TGTGCTAGCAGCTACAGCTGGGCCAATGAGCAGTTCTTC. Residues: CASSYSWANEQFF.

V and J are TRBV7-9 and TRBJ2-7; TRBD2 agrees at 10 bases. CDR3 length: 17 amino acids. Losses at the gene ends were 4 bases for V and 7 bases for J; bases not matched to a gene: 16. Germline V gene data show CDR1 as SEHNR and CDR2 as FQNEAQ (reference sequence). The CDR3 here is CASSYTGISGRYNEQYF. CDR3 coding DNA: TGTGCCAGCAGCTACACCGGGATTAGCGGGAGGTACAATGAGCAGTACTTC.

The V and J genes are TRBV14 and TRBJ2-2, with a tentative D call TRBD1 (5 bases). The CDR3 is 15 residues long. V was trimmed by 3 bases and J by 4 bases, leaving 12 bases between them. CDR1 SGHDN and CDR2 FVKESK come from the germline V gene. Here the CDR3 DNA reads TGTGCCAGCAGCCACGGCAGGGCTGGCACCGGGGAGCTGTTTTTT. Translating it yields CASSHGRAGTGELFF. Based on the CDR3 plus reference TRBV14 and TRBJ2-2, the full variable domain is EAGVTQFPSHSVIEKGQTVTLRCDPISGHDNLYWYRRVMGKEIKFLLHFVKESKQDESGMPNNRFLAERTGGTYSTLKVQPAELEDSGVYFCASSHGRAGTGELFFGEGSRLTVL.

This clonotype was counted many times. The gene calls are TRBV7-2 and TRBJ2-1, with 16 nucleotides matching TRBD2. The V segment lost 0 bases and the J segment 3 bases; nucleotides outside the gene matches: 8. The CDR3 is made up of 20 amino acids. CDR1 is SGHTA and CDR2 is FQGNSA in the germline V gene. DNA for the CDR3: TGTGCCAGCAGCTTAGCTGGGACTAGCGGGGGGGCCTCTATCTACAATGAGCAGTTCTTC. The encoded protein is CASSLAGTSGGASIYNEQFF. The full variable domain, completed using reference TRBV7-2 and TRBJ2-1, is GAGVSQSPSNKVTEKGKDVELRCDPISGHTALYWYRQSLGQGLEFLIYFQGNSAPDKSGLPSDRFSAERTGGSVSTLTIQRTQQEDSAVYLCASSLAGTSGGASIYNEQFFGPGTRLTVL.

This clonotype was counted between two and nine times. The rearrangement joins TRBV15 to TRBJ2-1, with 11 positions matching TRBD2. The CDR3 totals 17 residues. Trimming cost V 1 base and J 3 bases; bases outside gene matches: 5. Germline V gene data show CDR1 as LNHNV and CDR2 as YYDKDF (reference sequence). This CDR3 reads CATSRGSGGAYYNEQFF. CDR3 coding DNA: TGTGCCACCAGCAGAGGTAGCGGGGGGGCCTACTACAATGAGCAGTTCTTC.

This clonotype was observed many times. This CDR3 is CASSQVWSGSDEQYF. CDR3 sequence (DNA): TGCGCCAGCAGCCAAGTTTGGAGCGGGTCGGACGAGCAGTACTTC. The V gene is TRBV4-3, the J gene TRBJ2-7; D is possibly TRBD2 (6 bases). Germline values: CDR1 LGHNA, CDR2 YSLEER. Trimming took off 1 base at V and 5 bases at J, with 15 bases between the two ends. CDR3 length: 15 amino acids.

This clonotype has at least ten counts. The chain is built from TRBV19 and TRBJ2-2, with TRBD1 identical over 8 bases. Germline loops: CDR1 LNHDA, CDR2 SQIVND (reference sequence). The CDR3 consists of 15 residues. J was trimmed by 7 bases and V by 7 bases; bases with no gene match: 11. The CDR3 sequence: CASTMGQAALGELFF. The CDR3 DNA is TGTGCCAGTACTATGGGACAGGCGGCTCTCGGGGAGCTGTTTTTT.

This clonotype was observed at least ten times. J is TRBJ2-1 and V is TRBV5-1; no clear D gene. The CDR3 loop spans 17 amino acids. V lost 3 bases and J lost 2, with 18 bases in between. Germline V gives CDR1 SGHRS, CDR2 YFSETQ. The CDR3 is CASSSYPSGLTYNEQFF. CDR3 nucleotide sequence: TGCGCCAGCAGCTCATACCCGTCGGGTTTAACCTACAATGAGCAGTTCTTC.